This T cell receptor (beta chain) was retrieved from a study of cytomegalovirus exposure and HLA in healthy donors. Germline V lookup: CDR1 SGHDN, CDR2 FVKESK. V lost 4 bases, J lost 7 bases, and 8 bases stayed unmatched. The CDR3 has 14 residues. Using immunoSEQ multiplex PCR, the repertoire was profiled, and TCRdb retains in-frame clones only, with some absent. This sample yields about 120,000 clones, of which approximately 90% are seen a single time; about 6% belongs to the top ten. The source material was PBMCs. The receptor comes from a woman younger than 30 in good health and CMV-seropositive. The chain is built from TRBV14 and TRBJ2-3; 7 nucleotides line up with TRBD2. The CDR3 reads CASSPSGNRYTQYF. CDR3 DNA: TGTGCCAGCAGCCCAAGCGGGAATAGGTATACGCAGTATTTT. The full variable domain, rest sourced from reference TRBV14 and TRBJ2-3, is EAGVTQFPSHSVIEKGQTVTLRCDPISGHDNLYWYRRVMGKEIKFLLHFVKESKQDESGMPNNRFLAERTGGTYSTLKVQPAELEDSGVYFCASSPSGNRYTQYFGPGTRLTVL.